The clone carrying this TCR beta chain has more than one count but fewer than ten. The antigen remains unidentified. This CDR3 comprises 16 residues. Germline values: CDR1 SGHAT, CDR2 FQNNGV. Deletions cut 5 bases from V and 2 bases from J, with 16 bases between. This entry is derived from a study of response to subunit inactivated influenza vaccine. Study-wide results and caveats: Only a handful of new T cells, the authors suggested, are recruited with each seasonal influenza vaccination.

Using its own MiXCR run on the RT-PCR reads, TCRdb lists one record per CDR3 protein. The table includes 500,000 to 650,000 distinct CDR3 sequences, 7.6% detected once. The chain has TRBV11-2 and TRBJ2-1; D is perhaps TRBD2 (6 bases). The sample was PBMCs from blood, taken around 25 months after vaccination. The receptor was isolated from a man between 45 and 75 years old who received an inactivated influenza vaccine. CDR3 region: CASSPVVSGPYNEQFF. CDR3 DNA: TGTGCCAGCAGCCCCGTGGTTAGCGGACCCTACAATGAGCAGTTCTTC.